Below, 22 T cell receptor beta chains from the same sample are listed, as sequenced in a study of cytomegalovirus exposure and HLA in healthy donors. 60 Vbeta and 13 Jbeta primers were used in PCR. Clones were sequenced by immunoSEQ multiplex PCR, and TCRdb holds only the in-frame ones, with some missing. The sample lists some 71,000 clones; approximately 70% were seen once. The sample comprised PBMCs. These receptors were taken from a woman between 50 and 59 years old in good health and CMV-seropositive.

Only a few counts were recorded for this clone. The chain uses TRBV5-1 and TRBJ2-1, with D possibly matching TRBD2 (5 bases). Trimming removed 0 bases at V and 7 bases at J, with 8 bases between. CDR1 SGHRS and CDR2 YFSETQ come from the germline V gene. This CDR3 is built from 13 residues. The CDR3 DNA is TGCGCCAGCAGCTTGGTTGAGCGGAATGAGCAGTTCTTC. It encodes CASSLVERNEQFF. The whole variable domain, remainder taken from reference TRBV5-1 and TRBJ2-1, is KAGVTQTPRYLIKTRGQQVTLSCSPISGHRSVSWYQQTPGQGLQFLFEYFSETQRNKGNFPGRFSGRQFSNSRSEMNVSTLELGDSALYLCASSLVERNEQFFGPGTRLTVL.

J is TRBJ1-4 and V is TRBV30; TRBD1 matches 11 bases. Germline V gene lookup returns CDR1 GTSNPN and CDR2 SVGIG (reference sequence). Unmatched junction bases numbered 5, after V lost 3 bases and J lost 11 bases. This CDR3 region has 13 residues. The DNA of the CDR3 is TGTGCCTGGAGGGGGACAGGGGGAGGGAAACTGTTTTTT. This encodes CAWRGTGGGKLFF. The variable domain in full, completed from reference TRBV30 and TRBJ1-4, reads SQTIHQWPATLVQPVGSPLSLECTVEGTSNPNLYWYRQAAGRGLQLLFYSVGIGQISSEVPQNLSASRPQDRQFILSSKKLLLSDSGFYLCAWRGTGGGKLFFGSGTQLSVL.

This chain connects TRBV5-1 to TRBJ1-5; the D gene is possibly TRBD1 (5 bases). Germline assignment: CDR1 SGHRS and CDR2 YFSETQ. The CDR3 runs 16 residues. V was trimmed by 1 base and J by 1 base, leaving 12 bases between them. The CDR3: CASSLMGGGSNQPQHF. The CDR3 nucleotides read TGCGCCAGCAGCTTGATGGGGGGTGGGAGCAATCAGCCCCAGCATTTT. Supplemented by reference TRBV5-1 and TRBJ1-5, the full variable domain reads KAGVTQTPRYLIKTRGQQVTLSCSPISGHRSVSWYQQTPGQGLQFLFEYFSETQRNKGNFPGRFSGRQFSNSRSEMNVSTLELGDSALYLCASSLMGGGSNQPQHFGDGTRLSIL.

V and J are TRBV28 and TRBJ1-5; D is unclear. CDR1 and CDR2 (germline): MDHEN, SYDVKM. The length of the CDR3 is 13 residues. The V and J ends lost 8 bases and 3 bases respectively, with 11 bases between them. The DNA of the CDR3 is TGTGCCAGCGAAGCATTAGACAATCAGCCCCAGCATTTT. Protein sequence: CASEALDNQPQHF.

The chain links TRBV6-6 to TRBJ1-2, with TRBD1 identical over 9 bases. V shed 1 base and J 7 bases; nucleotides not matched to a gene: 10. Germline V CDR1 and CDR2: MNHNY, SVGAGI (reference sequence). The CDR3 sequence is 16 residues long. Here the CDR3 DNA reads TGTGCCAGCAGTTACTGGGACAGGGTGTTTTTTGGTGGCTACACCTTC. Translation gives CASSYWDRVFFGGYTF.

This chain joins TRBV11-2 and TRBJ1-4, with 9 bases aligning to TRBD1. The CDR3 has 17 residues. V lost 6 bases and J lost 3; bases outside the gene matches: 11. Germline CDR1 is SGHAT and CDR2 is FQNNGV. The CDR3 region is CASSTGGGQGSNEKLFF. CDR3 sequence (DNA): TGTGCCAGCAGTACAGGGGGGGGACAGGGATCTAATGAAAAACTGTTTTTT.

The J gene is TRBJ2-7, the V gene TRBV30; the D gene is possibly TRBD1 (6 bases). The germline V gene encodes CDR1 GTSNPN and CDR2 SVGIG (reference sequence). CDR3 size: 13 residues. Trimming removed 5 bases at V and 7 bases at J, with 18 bases between. CDR3 sequence (DNA): TGTGCCTGGTCCCAGGGGACCTCGCGGGAGCAGTACTTC. This encodes CAWSQGTSREQYF.

V gene TRBV28 combines with J gene TRBJ1-2; TRBD1 matches at 7 bases. CDR1 and CDR2 (germline): MDHEN, SYDVKM. V gave up 5 bases and J gave up 7 bases; unmatched junction bases: 10. The CDR3 spans 14 residues. This CDR3 is CASSRTGGIVGYTF. CDR3 bases: TGTGCCAGCAGTCGGACAGGCGGGATTGTTGGCTACACCTTC.

The chain links TRBV6-5 to TRBJ2-3; TRBD2 matches 8 bases. Trimming took 7 bases from V and 5 from J; bases not matched to a gene: 11. CDR1 and CDR2 (germline): MNHEY, SVGAGI. This CDR3 spans 15 amino acids. CDR3 bases: TGTGCCAGCACTCCCACCTCGGGGGGGCTAGATACGCAGTATTTT. Translation gives CASTPTSGGLDTQYF.

The V call is TRBV30, the J call TRBJ1-2; possibly TRBD1 for D (5 bases). Trimming pared 3 bases from V and 8 bases from J, leaving 19 bases between. There are 14 residues in the CDR3. The V gene's germline CDR1 is GTSNPN and CDR2 SVGIG (reference sequence). The CDR3 region is CAWRSPGTWGGYTF. The CDR3 nucleotides read TGTGCCTGGAGATCTCCGGGGACTTGGGGGGGCTACACCTTC.

This chain connects TRBV6-5 to TRBJ1-4; D remains ambiguous. CDR1 and CDR2 from the germline V gene are MNHEY and SVGAGI. Between the trimmed V and J ends, which lost 6 bases and 2 bases, there was a span of 10 bases. The CDR3 sequence is 14 residues long. DNA for the CDR3: TGTGCCAGCAGCCCGGGAAGGACTAATGAAAAACTGTTTTTT. Amino acids: CASSPGRTNEKLFF.

This chain uses TRBV5-1 with TRBJ2-2; D is perhaps TRBD1 (5 bases). Trimming shortened V by 3 bases and J by 4 bases, and 13 bases separated the two germline ends. CDR3 length equals 15 residues. Germline V lookup: CDR1 SGHRS, CDR2 YFSETQ. CDR3 in amino acids: CASSSRTFFTGELFF. In DNA, the CDR3 is TGCGCCAGCAGCTCAAGGACATTCTTCACCGGGGAGCTGTTTTTT. Combining the CDR3 with reference TRBV5-1 and TRBJ2-2 gives the whole variable domain KAGVTQTPRYLIKTRGQQVTLSCSPISGHRSVSWYQQTPGQGLQFLFEYFSETQRNKGNFPGRFSGRQFSNSRSEMNVSTLELGDSALYLCASSSRTFFTGELFFGEGSRLTVL.

J is TRBJ2-2 and V is TRBV19, with 7 positions matching TRBD2. Trimming took 3 bases from V and 7 from J; bases not matched to a gene: 2. The CDR3 consists of 13 residues. Germline loops: CDR1 LNHDA, CDR2 SQIVND (reference sequence). The DNA of the CDR3 is TGTGCCAGTAGTATCGGGGGGATCGGGGAGCTGTTTTTT. Its translation: CASSIGGIGELFF. The full variable domain, in which reference TRBV19 and TRBJ2-2 provide the parts outside the CDR3, is DGGITQSPKYLFRKEGQNVTLSCEQNLNHDAMYWYRQDPGQGLRLIYYSQIVNDFQKGDIAEGYSVSREKKESFPLTVTSAQKNPTAFYLCASSIGGIGELFFGEGSRLTVL.

The chain uses TRBV11-2 and TRBJ1-4; 7 bases line up with TRBD1. The CDR3 totals 16 residues. Per germline, CDR1 SGHAT and CDR2 FQNNGV. The V segment lost 5 bases and the J segment 0 bases; nucleotides outside the gene matches: 6. CDR3 sequence reads: CASSPGQVATNEKLFF. Here the CDR3 DNA reads TGTGCCAGCAGCCCCGGACAGGTTGCAACTAATGAAAAACTGTTTTTT.

The chain carries TRBV28 and TRBJ1-1, with 8 bases identical to TRBD1. Germline V CDR1 and CDR2: MDHEN, SYDVKM. The V segment lost 6 bases and the J segment 1 base; nucleotides outside the gene matches: 16. The CDR3 has 18 residues. CDR3 loop: CASSLIDRDRIENTEAFF. DNA of the CDR3: TGTGCCAGCAGCCTGATCGACCGGGACAGGATCGAGAACACTGAAGCTTTCTTT.

The chain joins TRBV11-3 to TRBJ2-1; D remains ambiguous. Germline CDR1 and CDR2: SGHNT and YENEEA. With 2 bases removed from V and 8 bases from J, the gap between germline ends came to 13 bases. The CDR3 runs 14 residues. CDR3 sequence: CASSLMGSRDEQFF. The CDR3 bases are TGTGCCAGCAGCTTAATGGGCAGCCGCGATGAGCAGTTCTTC.

The chain links TRBV11-2 to TRBJ2-5, with D hard to call. V was pared by 5 bases and J by 1 base, with 8 bases between. This CDR3 spans 13 amino acids. Germline values: CDR1 SGHAT, CDR2 FQNNGV. Written as DNA, the CDR3 is TGTGCCAGCAGCGCCAGGCCCCAAGAGACCCAGTACTTC. Protein: CASSARPQETQYF.

V usage is TRBV29-1 and J usage is TRBJ1-1; 9 nucleotides line up with TRBD1. The CDR3 contains 15 residues. The junction had 12 bases not matched to a gene; V was cut back by 6 bases and J by 4 bases. Looked up from germline, CDR1 is SQVTM and CDR2 is ANQGSEA. The CDR3: CSVGRKDRGVTEAFF. The DNA for the CDR3 is TGCAGCGTGGGGAGGAAGGACAGGGGTGTCACTGAAGCTTTCTTT.

This clone showed up just a few times. V usage is TRBV7-6 and J usage is TRBJ1-2; 8 bases agree with TRBD1. The V gene's germline CDR1 is SGHVS and CDR2 FNYEAQ. This CDR3 is built from 20 residues. The V segment lost 1 base and the J segment 6 bases; nucleotides outside the gene matches: 22. CDR3 bases: TGTGCCAGCAGCTTAGTAGCCCAAGGAGGACAGGGAAAACCTACGGATGGCTACACCTTC. Its translation is CASSLVAQGGQGKPTDGYTF.

The J gene is TRBJ2-7, the V gene TRBV28; perhaps TRBD1 as D (7 bases). CDR1 is MDHEN and CDR2 is SYDVKM in the germline V gene. This CDR3 contains 14 residues. The CDR3 bases are TGTGCGATGGGGCAGGGGGGTCCGCTCGACGAGCAGTACTTC. The encoded protein is CAMGQGGPLDEQYF.

The CDR3 DNA reads TGTGCCAGCAGGCCAAAGTGGGGAGCGCACACCGGGGAGCTGTTTTTT. The encoded protein is CASRPKWGAHTGELFF. The chain combines TRBV28 with TRBJ2-2; D may be TRBD2 (5 bases). Germline CDR1 reads MDHEN; CDR2 reads SYDVKM. The CDR3 is made up of 16 amino acids. Trimming removed 6 bases at V and 3 bases at J, with 17 bases between.

The rearrangement links TRBV6-6 to TRBJ1-5; D is ambiguous. The CDR3 runs to 14 residues. Between the trimmed V and J ends, which lost 0 bases and 5 bases, there was a span of 8 bases. Germline CDR1 MNHNY, CDR2 SVGAGI (reference sequence). This CDR3 is CASSYSYNDQPQHF. CDR3 DNA sequence: TGTGCCAGCAGTTACTCTTACAATGATCAGCCCCAGCATTTT.